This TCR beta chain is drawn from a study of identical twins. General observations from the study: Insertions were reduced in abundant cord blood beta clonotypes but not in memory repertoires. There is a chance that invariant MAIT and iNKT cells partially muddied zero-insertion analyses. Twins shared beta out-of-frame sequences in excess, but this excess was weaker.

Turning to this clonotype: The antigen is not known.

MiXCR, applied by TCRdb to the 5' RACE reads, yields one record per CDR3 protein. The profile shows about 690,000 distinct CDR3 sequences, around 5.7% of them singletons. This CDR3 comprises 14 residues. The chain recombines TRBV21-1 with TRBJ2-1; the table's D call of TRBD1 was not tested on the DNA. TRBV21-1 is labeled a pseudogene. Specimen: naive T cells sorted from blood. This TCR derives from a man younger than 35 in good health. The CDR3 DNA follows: TGTGCCAGCAACGAGCCGGGACAGGACAATGAGCAGTTCTTC. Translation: CASNEPGQDNEQFF.